These T cell receptor beta chains were read from a single sample in a study of T-cell reconstitution after alpha-beta-depleted transplantation in children. One entry per CDR3 protein results from TCRdb running MiXCR on the PCR reads. The sample lists 150,000 to 200,000 distinct CDR3 sequences, 5.5% to 7% occurring once. The sequences come from PBMCs, collected before TCRalphabeta/CD19-depleted stem cell transplant. Source of these receptors: a girl in the first two years of life with combined immunodeficiency, due to receive a stem cell transplant. The CDR3 runs from the conserved cysteine through the conserved F or W. The D gene is left open where the match is weak. The size of a clone is reported for some rows only, either as once, few or many, or as a class for expanded clones.

j_call v_call clone_size d_call cdr3_nt cdr3_aa
TRBJ1-1 TRBV13 many . TGTGCCAGCAGCTTAATAGGGCCTGAAGCTTTCTTT CASSLIGPEAFF
TRBJ2-1 TRBV7-8 many TRBD2 TGTGCCAGCAGCTTACGGCGGGAGTGGTCCTACAATGAGCAGTTCTTC CASSLRREWSYNEQFF
TRBJ2-7 TRBV18 many . TGTGCCAGCTCACCGTCCGGGTTATTCGAGCAGTACTTC CASSPSGLFEQYF
TRBJ2-4 TRBV7-9 many . TGTGCCAGCAGCTACCGGGACTTGGAGGCCAAAAACATTCAGTACTTC CASSYRDLEAKNIQYF
TRBJ2-5 TRBV3-1 few TRBD2 TGTACCAGCTGTTCGGGACTAGCGGGGGGGCCCTTTCAAGAGACCCAGTACTTC CTSCSGLAGGPFQETQYF
TRBJ2-1 TRBV5-5 many . TGTGCCAGCAGCTTGGGACTAACGTACAATGAGCAGTTCTTC CASSLGLTYNEQFF
TRBJ2-3 TRBV15 many TRBD2 TGTGCCACCAGCACCACTAGCGGGAGGACAAACACAGATACGCAGTATTTT CATSTTSGRTNTDTQYF
TRBJ2-7 TRBV4-3 many . TGCGCCAGCAGCCAAGGGACGGATTCCTCCTACGAGCAGTACTTC CASSQGTDSSYEQYF
TRBJ2-3 TRBV20-1 many . TGCAGTGCCAACGAGTGGGGACTCCTCACAGATACGCAGTATTTT CSANEWGLLTDTQYF
TRBJ2-7 TRBV29-1 many . TGCAGCGTTGAAGATCTGGACACCTACGAGCAGTACTTC CSVEDLDTYEQYF
TRBJ1-2 TRBV9 many TRBD1 TGTGCCAGCAGCGCCGACAGGGACTATGGCTACACCTTC CASSADRDYGYTF
TRBJ1-5 TRBV4-2 few . TGTGCCAGCAGCCAACACGGCAGCGTTAGCAATCAGCCCCAGCATTTT CASSQHGSVSNQPQHF
TRBJ2-6 TRBV5-1 many . TGCGCCAGCAGCCCGGAACAGGGCCGGCTTGGGGCCAACGTCCTGACTTTC CASSPEQGRLGANVLTF
TRBJ2-1 TRBV12-3/TRBV12-4 many . TGTGCCAGCAGTCTATCAGATGAGCAGTTCTTC CASSLSDEQFF
TRBJ2-7 TRBV6-5 many . TGTGCCAGCAGTTACAAGCGGCAGCTCTACGAGCAGTACTTC CASSYKRQLYEQYF
TRBJ2-1 TRBV19 many TRBD2 TGTGCCAGCGATAGCGGGGCCCCCTCCTACAATGAGCAGTTCTTC CASDSGAPSYNEQFF
TRBJ2-2 TRBV5-5 many TRBD1 TGTGCCAGCAGCTTGTATGGACAGGCCGGGGAGCTGTTTTTT CASSLYGQAGELFF
TRBJ2-2 TRBV6-2/TRBV6-3 many . TGTGCCAGCAGTACGCCCCGTTCGAGAAACACCGGGGAGCTGTTTTTT CASSTPRSRNTGELFF
TRBJ2-7 TRBV7-8 many . TGTGCCAGCAGCCTATCGGGCGGCTCCTACGAGCAGTACTTC CASSLSGGSYEQYF
TRBJ2-7 TRBV4-1 many . TGCGCCAGCAGCCAAATTCGGGGGCGGCCTTCGGAGCAGTACTTC CASSQIRGRPSEQYF
TRBJ1-2 TRBV12-3/TRBV12-4 many . TGTGCCAGCAGTTACCCGACAGAAGCTAACTATGGCTACACCTTC CASSYPTEANYGYTF
TRBJ1-5 TRBV6-2/TRBV6-3 many . TGTGCCAGCAGAGACGGCAATCAGCCCCAGCATTTT CASRDGNQPQHF
TRBJ1-6 TRBV5-1 few TRBD1 TGCGCCAGCAGCCGCCTCCGGACAGGGGAAAATTCACCCCTCCACTTT CASSRLRTGENSPLHF
TRBJ2-1 TRBV30 many TRBD1 TGTGCCTGGAGTCCAGGGGGAAATGAGCAGTTCTTC CAWSPGGNEQFF
TRBJ1-2 TRBV29-1 many . TGCAGCGCCAGGGACACCTATGGCTACACCTTC CSARDTYGYTF
TRBJ1-4 TRBV4-1 many . TGCGCCAGCAGCCGTCGGACAGAAACTAATGAAAAACTGTTTTTT CASSRRTETNEKLFF
TRBJ2-5 TRBV4-2 many . TGTGCCAGCAGCCAAGTCTTTAGCGAAGAGACCCAGTACTTC CASSQVFSEETQYF
TRBJ2-3 TRBV12-3/TRBV12-4 many . TGTGCCAGCGAAAGGGCAGACACAGATACGCAGTATTTT CASERADTDTQYF
TRBJ2-1 TRBV20-1 many TRBD2 TGCAGTGCTAGAGGCCCCCTAGCGGGGGTCGGGGATGAGCAGTTCTTC CSARGPLAGVGDEQFF
TRBJ1-6 TRBV27 . . TGTGCCAGCAGTCTCAGGGACCGTAATTCACCCCTCCACTTT CASSLRDRNSPLHF
TRBJ1-2 TRBV21-1 many . TGTGCCAGCAGCAACAGGGCGAGAGATTACTATGGCTACACCTTC CASSNRARDYYGYTF
TRBJ1-1 TRBV29-1 many . TGCAGCGTTGAAAATATGAGGGAAGGACCTGAAGCTTTCTTT CSVENMREGPEAFF
TRBJ1-1 TRBV20-1 . . TGCAGTGCTACGACCCCGATGAACACTGAAGCTTTCTTT CSATTPMNTEAFF
TRBJ2-7 TRBV2 many . TGTGCCAGCAGTGAATGGGGGAAGTACGAGCAGTACTTC CASSEWGKYEQYF
TRBJ2-3 TRBV4-1 many TRBD2 TGCGCCAGCCCTCAGGGACTAGCGGGACCAGATACGCAGTATTTT CASPQGLAGPDTQYF
TRBJ2-7 TRBV7-2 many . TGTGCCAGCAGCCTGCGGGGGCTTTACGACGAGCAGTACTTC CASSLRGLYDEQYF
TRBJ2-1 TRBV29-1 many TRBD1 TGCAGCGTTTGGGGACAGGGGAAGAATGAGCAGTTCTTC CSVWGQGKNEQFF
TRBJ1-2 TRBV15 . . TGTGCCACCAGCAGTTCTACGGCGTGGAACTATGGCTACACCTTC CATSSSTAWNYGYTF